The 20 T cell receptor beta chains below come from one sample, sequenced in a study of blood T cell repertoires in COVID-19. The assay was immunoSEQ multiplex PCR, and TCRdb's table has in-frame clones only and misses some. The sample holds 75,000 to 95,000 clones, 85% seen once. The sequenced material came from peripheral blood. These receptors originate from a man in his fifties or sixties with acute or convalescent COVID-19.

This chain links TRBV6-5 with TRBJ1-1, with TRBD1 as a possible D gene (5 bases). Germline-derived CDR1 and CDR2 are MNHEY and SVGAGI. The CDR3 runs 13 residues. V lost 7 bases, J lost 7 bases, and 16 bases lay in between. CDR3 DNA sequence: TGTGCCAGCACTCAACGTAGGGGAAGTGAAGCTTTCTTT. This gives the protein CASTQRRGSEAFF.

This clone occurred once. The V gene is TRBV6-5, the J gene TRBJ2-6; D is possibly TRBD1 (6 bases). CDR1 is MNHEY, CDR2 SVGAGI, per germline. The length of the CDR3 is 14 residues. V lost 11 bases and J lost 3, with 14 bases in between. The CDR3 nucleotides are TGTGCCGGGGGCACGGGGCTTGGGGCCAACGTCCTGACTTTC. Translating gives CAGGTGLGANVLTF.

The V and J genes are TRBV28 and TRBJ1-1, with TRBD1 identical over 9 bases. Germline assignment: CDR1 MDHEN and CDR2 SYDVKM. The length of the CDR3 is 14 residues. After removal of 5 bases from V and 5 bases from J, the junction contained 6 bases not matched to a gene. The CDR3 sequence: CASSQRQGVTEAFF. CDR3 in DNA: TGTGCCAGCAGTCAACGACAGGGGGTAACTGAAGCTTTCTTT.

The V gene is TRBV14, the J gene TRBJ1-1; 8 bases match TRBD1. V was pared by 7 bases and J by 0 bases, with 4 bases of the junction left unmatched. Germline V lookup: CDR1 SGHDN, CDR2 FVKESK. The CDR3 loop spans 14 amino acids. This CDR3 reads CASTGGRMNTEAFF. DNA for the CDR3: TGTGCCAGCACAGGGGGCCGGATGAACACTGAAGCTTTCTTT.

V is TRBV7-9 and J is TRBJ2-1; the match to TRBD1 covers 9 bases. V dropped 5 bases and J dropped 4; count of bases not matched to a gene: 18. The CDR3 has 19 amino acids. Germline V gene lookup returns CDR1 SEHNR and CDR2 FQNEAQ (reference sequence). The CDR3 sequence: CASSIGTGNVGAGYNEQFF. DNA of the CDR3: TGTGCCAGCAGCATAGGGACAGGGAATGTCGGGGCGGGGTACAATGAGCAGTTCTTC.

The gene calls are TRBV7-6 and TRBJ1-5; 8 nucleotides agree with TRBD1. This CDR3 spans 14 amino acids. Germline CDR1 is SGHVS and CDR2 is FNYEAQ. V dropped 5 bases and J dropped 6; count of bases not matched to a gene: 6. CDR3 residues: CASSDPGGSQPQHF. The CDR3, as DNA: TGTGCCAGCAGCGACCCAGGGGGCTCTCAGCCCCAGCATTTT.

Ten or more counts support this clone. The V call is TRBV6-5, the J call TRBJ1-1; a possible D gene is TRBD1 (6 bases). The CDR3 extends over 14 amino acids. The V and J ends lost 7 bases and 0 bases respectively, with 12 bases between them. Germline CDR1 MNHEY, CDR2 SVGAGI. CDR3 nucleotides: TGTGCCAGCAAAGAGGGACAAATGAACACTGAAGCTTTCTTT. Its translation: CASKEGQMNTEAFF.

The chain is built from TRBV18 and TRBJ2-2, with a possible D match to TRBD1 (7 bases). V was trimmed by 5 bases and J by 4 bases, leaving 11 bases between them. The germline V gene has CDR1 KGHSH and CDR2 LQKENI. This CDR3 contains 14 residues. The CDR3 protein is CASSARDSTGELFF. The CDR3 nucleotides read TGTGCCAGCTCAGCGCGGGACAGCACCGGGGAGCTGTTTTTT.

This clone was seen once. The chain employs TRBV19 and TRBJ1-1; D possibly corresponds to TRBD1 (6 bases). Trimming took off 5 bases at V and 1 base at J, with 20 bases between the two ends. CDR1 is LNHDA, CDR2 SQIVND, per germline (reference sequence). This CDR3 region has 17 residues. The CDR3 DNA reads TGTGCCAGTAGTGATCCACGGGGGGCTAACGGGAACACTGAAGCTTTCTTT. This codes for CASSDPRGANGNTEAFF.

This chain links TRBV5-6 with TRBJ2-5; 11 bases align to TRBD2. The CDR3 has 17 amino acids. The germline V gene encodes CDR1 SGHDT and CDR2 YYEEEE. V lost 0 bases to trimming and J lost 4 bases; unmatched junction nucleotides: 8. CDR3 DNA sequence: TGTGCCAGCAGCTTGGTAGGTACTAGCGGGAGCGGAGAGACCCAGTACTTC. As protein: CASSLVGTSGSGETQYF.

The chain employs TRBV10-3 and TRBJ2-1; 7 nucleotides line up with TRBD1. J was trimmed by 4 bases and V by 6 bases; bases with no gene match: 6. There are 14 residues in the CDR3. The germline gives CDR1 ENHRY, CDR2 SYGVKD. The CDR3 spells CAIREQGSYNEQFF. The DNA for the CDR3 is TGTGCCATCAGGGAACAGGGGTCTTACAATGAGCAGTTCTTC.

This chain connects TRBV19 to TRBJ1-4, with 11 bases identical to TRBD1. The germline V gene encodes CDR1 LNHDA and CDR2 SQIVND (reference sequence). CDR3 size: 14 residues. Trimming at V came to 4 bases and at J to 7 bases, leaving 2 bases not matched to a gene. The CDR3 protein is CASSTGQGVEKLFF. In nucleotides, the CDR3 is TGTGCCAGTAGTACGGGACAGGGGGTTGAAAAACTGTTTTTT.

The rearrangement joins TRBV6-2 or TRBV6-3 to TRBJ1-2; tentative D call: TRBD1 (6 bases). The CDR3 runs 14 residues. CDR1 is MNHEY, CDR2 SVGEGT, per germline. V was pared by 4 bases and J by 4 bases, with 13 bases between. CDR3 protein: CASSSYDRTYGYTF. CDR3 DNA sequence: TGTGCCAGCAGTTCCTATGACAGGACCTATGGCTACACCTTC.

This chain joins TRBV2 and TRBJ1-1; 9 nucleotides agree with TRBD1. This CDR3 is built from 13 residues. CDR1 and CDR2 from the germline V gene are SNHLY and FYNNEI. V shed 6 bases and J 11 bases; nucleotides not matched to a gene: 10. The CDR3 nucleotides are TGTGCCAGCAGAGTCAACCGGGACAGGGAGGCTTTCTTT. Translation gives CASRVNRDREAFF.

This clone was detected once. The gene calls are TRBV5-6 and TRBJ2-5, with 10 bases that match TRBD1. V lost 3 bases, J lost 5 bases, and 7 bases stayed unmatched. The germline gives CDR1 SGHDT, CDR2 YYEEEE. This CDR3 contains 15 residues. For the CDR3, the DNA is TGTGCCAGCAGCTGGAGCGGGGGACAGGGGGAGACCCAGTACTTC. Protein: CASSWSGGQGETQYF.

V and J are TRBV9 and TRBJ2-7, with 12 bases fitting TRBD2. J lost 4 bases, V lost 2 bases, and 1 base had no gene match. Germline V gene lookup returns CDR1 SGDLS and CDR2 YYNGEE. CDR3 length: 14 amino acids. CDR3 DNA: TGTGCCAGCAGCGTCGGACTAGCGGGATACGAGCAGTACTTC. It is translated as CASSVGLAGYEQYF.

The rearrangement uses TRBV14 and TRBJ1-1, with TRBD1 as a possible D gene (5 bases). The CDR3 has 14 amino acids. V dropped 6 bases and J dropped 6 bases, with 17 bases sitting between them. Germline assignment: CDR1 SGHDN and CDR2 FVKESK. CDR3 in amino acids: CASSLQAGGAEAFF. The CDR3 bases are TGTGCCAGCAGTCTCCAGGCCGGAGGGGCTGAAGCTTTCTTT.

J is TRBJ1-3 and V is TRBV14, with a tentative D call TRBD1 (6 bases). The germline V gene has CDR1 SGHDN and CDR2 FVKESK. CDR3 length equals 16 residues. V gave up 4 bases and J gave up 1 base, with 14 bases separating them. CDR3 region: CASSPVQGTSGNTIYF. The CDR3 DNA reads TGTGCCAGCAGCCCCGTACAGGGAACTTCTGGAAACACCATATATTTT.

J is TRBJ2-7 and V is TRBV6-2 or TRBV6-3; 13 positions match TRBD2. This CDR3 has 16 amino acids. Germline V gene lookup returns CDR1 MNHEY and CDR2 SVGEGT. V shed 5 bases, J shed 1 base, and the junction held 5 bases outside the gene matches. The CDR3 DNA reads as TGTGCCAGCAGTCGTGGGACTAGCGGGGTTTCCTACGAGCAGTACTTC. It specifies CASSRGTSGVSYEQYF.

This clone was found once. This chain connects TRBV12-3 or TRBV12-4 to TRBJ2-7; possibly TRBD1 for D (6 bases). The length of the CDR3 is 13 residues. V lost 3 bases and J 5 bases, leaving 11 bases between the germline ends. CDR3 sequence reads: CASSFAGVDEQYF. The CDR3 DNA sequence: TGTGCCAGCAGTTTTGCAGGGGTGGACGAGCAGTACTTC.